This section outlines one T cell receptor beta chain sequence together with its context. Germline V gene data show CDR1 as MNHEY and CDR2 as SVGAGI. The CDR3 sequence is 13 residues long. V lost 6 bases and J lost 3, with 11 bases in between. No alpha-beta pairing information exists for these sequences. Assay used: immunoSEQ multiplex PCR; TCRdb lists only in-frame clones, some missing. The sample records about 54,000 clones, around 90% being singletons. Sorting used thawed, overnight-rested PBMC stained with anti-CD3, a viability dye and GMM-loaded CD1B tetramer. The lipid loaded on the CD1B tetramers was C32 glucose monomycolate from Rhodococcus equi. From each donor, approximately 100,000 tetramer-negative cells were sorted. This sample is part of a study of T cells in tuberculosis. General study points: Some low-affinity tetramer-binding T cells may be absent from this sample.

Source material: CD1b-GMM tetramer-negative cells sorted from PBMCs. This TCR derives from an adult woman with latent tuberculosis. The chain couples TRBV6-5 to TRBJ2-5, with D possibly being TRBD1 (5 bases). The CDR3 region is CASSPRAEETQYF. For the CDR3, the DNA is TGTGCCAGCAGCCCCAGGGCAGAAGAGACCCAGTACTTC.